The rows below give T cell receptor beta chains drawn from one sample of a study of T cell responses to AZD1222 COVID-19 vaccine. Clones were sequenced by immunoSEQ multiplex PCR, and TCRdb holds only the in-frame ones, with some missing. The table lists roughly 25,000 clones, roughly nine tenths of them singletons, with approximately 8.6% in the top ten. The sample was peripheral blood, taken 28 days after the second AZD1222 dose. The receptors derive from an adult who received the AZD1222 COVID-19 vaccine. Each CDR3 is given with its conserved first and last residue. A D gene is named only where the DNA matches it firmly. Rows may omit the clone size; those that give it use once, few, many or a size class.

NA	once	TRBV19	TRBJ2-5	CASSIGGGTSEETQYF	TGTGCCAGTAGTATAGGAGGGGGGACTTCCGAAGAGACCCAGTACTTC
TRBD2	NA	TRBV30	TRBJ2-7	CALTPGLAGAVSYEQYF	TGTGCCTTGACCCCGGGACTAGCGGGTGCTGTATCCTACGAGCAGTACTTC
TRBD2	NA	TRBV2	TRBJ2-4	CASRLRLAGGKNIQYF	TGTGCCAGCAGATTGAGGCTAGCGGGAGGCAAAAACATTCAGTACTTC
NA	NA	TRBV5-1	TRBJ1-6	CASSLTATAANSPLHF	TGCGCCAGCAGCTTGACGGCGACAGCTGCTAATTCACCCCTCCACTTT
NA	NA	TRBV3-1/TRBV3-2	TRBJ2-7	CASSFQGLNEQYF	TGTGCCAGCAGCTTTCAGGGGCTCAACGAGCAGTACTTC
NA	NA	TRBV2	TRBJ2-3	CASRGSTGSTDTQYF	TGTGCCAGCAGGGGCTCGACAGGTTCCACAGATACGCAGTATTTT
TRBD2	NA	TRBV6-1	TRBJ2-5	CASSEALRASGAAAETQYF	TGTGCCAGCAGTGAAGCGCTTCGAGCTAGCGGGGCGGCAGCGGAGACCCAGTACTTC
NA	NA	TRBV24-1	TRBJ1-1	CATSGEGLGNTEAFF	TGTGCCACCAGTGGGGAGGGGCTGGGGAACACTGAAGCTTTCTTT
TRBD2	NA	TRBV4-1	TRBJ2-1	CASSLGTSGKNEQFF	TGCGCCAGCAGCCTCGGGACTAGCGGCAAAAATGAGCAGTTCTTC
NA	NA	TRBV28	TRBJ2-1	CASKHNNLVIWFF	TGTGCCAGCAAGCATAACAACCTGGTCATTTGGTTCTTC
NA	NA	TRBV5-1	TRBJ1-1	CASSQGVGNTEAFF	TGCGCCAGCAGCCAAGGGGTCGGGAACACTGAAGCTTTCTTT
NA	NA	TRBV12-3/TRBV12-4	TRBJ1-1	CASITPTGKAFF	TGTGCCAGCATCACCCCGACGGGAAAAGCTTTCTTT
TRBD1	NA	TRBV28	TRBJ1-5	CASSLSGQRYSNQPQHF	TGTGCCAGCAGTTTATCGGGACAGAGATATAGCAATCAGCCCCAGCATTTT
NA	few	TRBV9	TRBJ2-1	CASSRGPANEQFF	TGTGCCAGCTCGCGAGGACCCGCTAATGAGCAGTTCTTC
TRBD2	NA	TRBV5-4	TRBJ2-1	CASSLDGLAVREQFF	TGTGCCAGCAGCTTGGACGGACTAGCGGTACGTGAGCAGTTCTTC
NA	few	TRBV6-1	TRBJ1-1	CASSDQWSEAFF	TGTGCCAGCAGTGATCAGTGGTCTGAAGCTTTCTTT
NA	NA	TRBV2	TRBJ1-6	CASRGGLDSPLHF	TGTGCCAGCAGGGGAGGGTTGGATTCACCCCTCCACTTT
NA	NA	TRBV5-6	TRBJ2-7	CASSSQGDAYEQYF	TGTGCCAGCAGCTCACAGGGCGATGCCTACGAGCAGTACTTC
NA	few	TRBV2	TRBJ2-7	CASRRSSRVSYEQYF	TGTGCCAGCAGGCGCTCAAGCAGGGTGTCCTACGAGCAGTACTTC
TRBD1	NA	TRBV29-1	TRBJ1-2	CSAGTVQNYGYTF	TGCAGCGCCGGGACAGTCCAAAACTATGGCTACACCTTC
TRBD1	few	TRBV29-1	TRBJ1-5	CSVSRGGGQPQHF	TGCAGCGTTAGCAGGGGGGGAGGTCAGCCCCAGCATTTT
NA	NA	TRBV6-6	TRBJ2-1	CASSGKAVPLYNEQFF	TGTGCCAGCAGTGGGAAGGCCGTGCCCCTCTACAATGAGCAGTTCTTC
NA	NA	TRBV25-1	TRBJ1-1	CASSEYGGPNTEAFF	TGTGCCAGCAGTGAATACGGGGGGCCGAACACTGAAGCTTTCTTT